In this sample, the clone carrying this TCR beta chain turned up many times. Its antigen is not known. This entry is derived from a study of T cells after posttransplantation cyclophosphamide. Study-level points and caveats: Donor-recipient repertoire similarity was low at 1-2 months, rising over year one.

CDR3 length: 16 amino acids. The J segment lost 8 bases and the V segment lost 1 base, leaving 4 bases of the junction unmatched. Germline V gene data show CDR1 as MDHEN and CDR2 as SYDVKM. The repertoire was sequenced with immunoSEQ multiplex PCR; TCRdb's copy has only in-frame clones and lacks some. This repertoire holds over 25,000 clones, and none appear only once. The chain uses TRBV28 and TRBJ2-1, with 14 positions matching TRBD2. The sample consisted of PBMCs. This TCR was sampled from a woman aged 55-70 years in good health, CMV-negative, and a related stem cell transplant donor. The CDR3: CASSLSGTSGSYEQFF. CDR3 bases: TGTGCCAGCAGTTTATCGGGGACTAGCGGGAGCTATGAGCAGTTCTTC.